Below, one TCR beta chain is given with its context. Authors' analysis steps: Amplifying reference gene primers gave estimates of nucleated cell counts. Profiled with immunoSEQ multiplex PCR; TCRdb holds only in-frame clones, not every one. V, J and clone size are those of that table, while D and trimming were read from the DNA. Of about 410,000 clones listed, about 90% are singletons. The data were taken from a study of blood T cell repertoires in COVID-19. Across the study: The origin of the acute and convalescent COVID-19 samples was the United States, Italy and Spain.

After removal of 0 bases from V and 1 base from J, the junction contained 8 bases not matched to a gene. The CDR3 covers 17 residues. Germline V gene lookup returns CDR1 LNHDA and CDR2 SQIVND (reference sequence). Cohort allocation depended upon clinical history that participants reported. This chain joins TRBV19 and TRBJ1-1; 7 nucleotides match TRBD1. Sequencing input: PBMCs or T cells enriched from blood (not recorded which). The clonotype originates from a young man who had recovered from COVID-19. The CDR3 spells CASSIETGVGANTEAFF. The CDR3 coding sequence is TGTGCCAGTAGTATAGAAACAGGGGTCGGGGCGAACACTGAAGCTTTCTTT.